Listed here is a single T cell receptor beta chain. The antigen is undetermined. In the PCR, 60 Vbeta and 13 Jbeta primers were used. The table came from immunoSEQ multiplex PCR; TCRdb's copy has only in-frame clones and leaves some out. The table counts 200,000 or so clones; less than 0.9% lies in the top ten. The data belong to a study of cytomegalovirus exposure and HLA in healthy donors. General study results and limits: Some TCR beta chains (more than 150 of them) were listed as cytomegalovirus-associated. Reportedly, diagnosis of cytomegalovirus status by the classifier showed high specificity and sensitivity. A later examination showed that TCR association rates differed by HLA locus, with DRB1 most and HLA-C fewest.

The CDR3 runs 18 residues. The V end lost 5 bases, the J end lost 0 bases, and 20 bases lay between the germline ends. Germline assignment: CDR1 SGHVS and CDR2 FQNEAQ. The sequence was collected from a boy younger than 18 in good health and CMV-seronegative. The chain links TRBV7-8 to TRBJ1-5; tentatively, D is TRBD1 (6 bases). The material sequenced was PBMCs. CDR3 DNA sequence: TGTGCCAGCAGCGTATCTAGGGGGACCGACTATAGCAATCAGCCCCAGCATTTT. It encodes CASSVSRGTDYSNQPQHF. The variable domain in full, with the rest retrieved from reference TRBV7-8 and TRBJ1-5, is GAGVSQSPRYKVAKRGQDVALRCDPISGHVSLFWYQQALGQGPEFLTYFQNEAQLDKSGLPSDRFFAERPEGSVSTLKIQRTQQEDSAVYLCASSVSRGTDYSNQPQHFGDGTRLSIL.